This T cell receptor (beta chain) was captured in a study of T cells after yellow fever vaccination (dated by TCRdb to about 2019). In the study overall: The SMART-Seq v4 Ultra Low Input RNA kit was used to prepare libraries from fractions with low cell numbers. To follow T-cell clones before and after primary and booster YFV17D yellow fever vaccination, bulk TCR alpha and beta repertoires were sequenced over time. Two healthy male donors, one aged 18 to 29 and one aged 30 to 40 years, made up the cohort. Blood samples were taken at several timepoints before and after primary and secondary immunization, and bulk PBMC replicates and cell subsets were isolated. Here is what the overall study found, with its caveats: After the booster, most clones that had expanded after primary vaccination were detected again (around 95% of CD4 and around 88% of CD8), suggesting broad maintenance of memory. Computational filtering was needed because FACS-sorted repertoires could contain abundant contaminating clonotypes from the bulk population. A small fraction of clonotypes appeared in both the CD4 and CD8 compartments, likely as a result of convergent recombination. Because only a couple of donors were included in the study, the extent to which the findings can be generalized is limited. Compared with the primary T-cell response, the secondary T-cell response was weaker but faster, peaking on day 5 rather than day 15.

This clonotype was picked up a small number of times. The target of this receptor is not known. No clone much larger than this one lies a single base away; base qualities are absent. Per the publication, the treatment or condition label means: live attenuated yellow fever vaccine strain. At every blood-draw timepoint, two biological replicates of bulk PBMCs were collected. A standard Ficoll-Paque protocol was used to isolate PBMCs from peripheral blood. TriZol was used to extract RNA from bulk PBMCs, CD4 and CD8 fractions, and dextramer-positive and dextramer-negative fractions. TCR cDNA was synthesized by 5'RACE template switching, which introduced a universal primer site and unique molecular identifiers. Priming of cDNA synthesis was performed from both the TCR alpha and TCR beta constant segments. Library amplification involved two PCR steps, and the second step added sample barcodes and sequencing adapters. Libraries were sequenced on Illumina HiSeq 2500 (2x100 bp) or NovaSeq (2x150 bp). Under the source paper's analysis protocol: Reads were demultiplexed and collapsed into UMI consensus sequences with MIGEC, and V(D)J alignment was performed with MiXCR. Clonotypes responding to the vaccine were identified with edgeR on replicate PBMC samples, with the criteria of FDR below 0.01 and a log2 fold change above 5 up to day 15. Each bulk clonotype received a CD4 or CD8 identity based on whether the sequenced CD4 or CD8 repertoire contained that clonotype at higher abundance. The public sequencing data were trimmed at Q25 with fastp and processed into clonotypes with MiXCR by TCRdb, which kept only in-frame beta chains. When rows share a CDR3 protein, they turn into one entry using the most common DNA and genes. For this entry, the V and J calls and clone size follow TCRdb and not the study's own pipeline. For this sample the table gives 620,000 or so distinct CDR3 sequences, of which about a sixth were detected only once. Roughly 17% of the sample goes to the ten largest clones.

The CDR3 covers 14 residues, taking in both the cysteine and the phenylalanine. Only the CDR3 DNA stays, 42 bases, in frame from base 1. Cut back by 1 base and 8 bases, the V and J ends lie 12 bases apart. CDR1 LGHNT and CDR2 FRNRAP were looked up in the germline V gene. The TCR comes from a man between 18 and 29 years old who received the YFV17D yellow fever vaccine. The sample in question was PBMCs, obtained 5 to 6 days after the first yellow fever vaccination. The chain is encoded by TRBV12-5 joined to TRBJ2-1; the D gene is not confidently resolved. The DNA sequence is as follows: TGTGCTAGTGGTTTGGAGGGTGCGGTCGATGAGCAGTTCTTC. Its coded protein is CASGLEGAVDEQFF.